Sequencing of this T cell receptor beta chain was carried out in a study of T cells after yellow fever vaccination. General study points: The booster response re-showed most primary clones: approximately 97% CD4, over 80% CD8. CD4 and CD8 compartments shared a small share of clonotypes. On re-exposure, the response was weaker but peaked faster, at day 5 versus 15.

The CDR3 totals 13 residues. V lost 6 bases and J 6 bases, leaving 12 bases between the germline ends. Germline loops: CDR1 SNHLY, CDR2 FYNNEI. Regarding this clonotype: Antigen: not known.

Template-switching 5'RACE yielded the TCR cDNA; a universal primer site and UMIs were added in the process. TCRdb ran MiXCR on the 5' RACE reads and lists one entry per CDR3 protein. The repertoire includes 500,000 to 550,000 distinct CDR3 sequences, around a fifth of them detected once, and about 15% sits in the top ten. The source of this sequence is a man aged 18-30 years who received the YFV17D yellow fever vaccine. J is TRBJ2-4 and V is TRBV2; D is possibly TRBD1 (6 bases). Sequencing was performed on PBMCs, taken less than 25 days after the first yellow fever vaccination. As DNA, the CDR3 is TGTGCCAGCAGGTTGGGGGCTAGAAACATTCAGTACTTC. Translation: CASRLGARNIQYF.